The present T cell receptor beta chain was sequenced within a study of shared clonotypes between healthy human individuals. A remark on this clone: Antigen unknown.

The germline V gene encodes CDR1 SGHRS and CDR2 YFSETQ. V was pared by 0 bases and J by 2 bases, with 4 bases of the junction left unmatched. The CDR3 is 16 amino acids. General study points: Against clonotypes common to all four donors, non-shared ones had lower generation probabilities.

About 30,000 T cell genomes (roughly 190 ng DNA) went into each sorted-subset replicate. The method was immunoSEQ multiplex PCR; TCRdb's version includes in-frame clones alone and lacks a portion of them. Among over a million clones listed, approximately 98.5% were seen once. The V call is TRBV5-1, the J call TRBJ2-3, with TRBD1 matching over 9 bases. Sequencing was carried out using naive CD4+ T cells sorted from blood. Subset specified: CD45RA+ positively selected. The receptor was derived from a man aged 25-40 years in good health. The CDR3 nucleotides are TGCGCCAGCAGCTTGGCGGGACAGGGAAACACAGATACGCAGTATTTT. Protein: CASSLAGQGNTDTQYF. Using reference TRBV5-1 and TRBJ2-3 for the parts outside the CDR3, the full variable domain is KAGVTQTPRYLIKTRGQQVTLSCSPISGHRSVSWYQQTPGQGLQFLFEYFSETQRNKGNFPGRFSGRQFSNSRSEMNVSTLELGDSALYLCASSLAGQGNTDTQYFGPGTRLTVL.